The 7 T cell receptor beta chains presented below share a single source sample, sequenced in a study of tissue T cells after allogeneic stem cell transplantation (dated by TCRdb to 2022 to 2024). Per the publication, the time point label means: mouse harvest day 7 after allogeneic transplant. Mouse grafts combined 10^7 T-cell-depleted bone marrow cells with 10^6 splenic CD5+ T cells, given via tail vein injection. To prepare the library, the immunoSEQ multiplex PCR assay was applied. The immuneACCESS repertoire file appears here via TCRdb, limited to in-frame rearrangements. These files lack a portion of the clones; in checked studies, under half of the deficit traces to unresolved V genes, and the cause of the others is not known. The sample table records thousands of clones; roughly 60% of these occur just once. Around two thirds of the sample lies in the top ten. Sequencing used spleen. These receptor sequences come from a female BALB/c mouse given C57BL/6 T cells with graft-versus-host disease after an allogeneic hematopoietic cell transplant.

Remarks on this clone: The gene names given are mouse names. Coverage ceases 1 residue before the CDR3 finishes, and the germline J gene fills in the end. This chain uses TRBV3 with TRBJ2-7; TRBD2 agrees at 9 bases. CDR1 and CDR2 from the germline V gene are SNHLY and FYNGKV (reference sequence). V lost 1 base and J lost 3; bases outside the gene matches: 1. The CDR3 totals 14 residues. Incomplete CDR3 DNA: TGTGCCAGCAGCTTAGGGACTGGGGTCTATGAACAGTAC. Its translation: CASSLGTGVYEQY. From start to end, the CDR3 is CASSLGTGVYEQYF.

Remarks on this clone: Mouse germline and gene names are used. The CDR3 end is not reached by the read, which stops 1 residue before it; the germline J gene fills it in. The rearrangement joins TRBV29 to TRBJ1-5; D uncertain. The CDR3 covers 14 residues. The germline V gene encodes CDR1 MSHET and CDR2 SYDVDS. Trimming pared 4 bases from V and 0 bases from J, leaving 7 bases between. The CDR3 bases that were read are TGTGCTAGCAGTTCGCGGGTTAACAACCAGGCTCCGCTT. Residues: CASSSRVNNQAPL. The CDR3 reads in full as CASSSRVNNQAPLF. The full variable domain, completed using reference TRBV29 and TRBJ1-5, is DMKVTQMPRYLIKRMGENVLLECGQDMSHETMYWYRQDPGLGLQLIYISYDVDSNSEGDIPKGYRVSRKKREHFSLILDSAKTNQTSVYFCASSSRVNNQAPLFGEGTRLSVL.

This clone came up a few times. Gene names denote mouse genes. The CDR3 region is CASSLLGWAEQFF. The sequenced part of the CDR3 DNA is TGTGCCAGCAGTCTCCTGGGGTGGGCTGAGCAGTTC. The chain carries TRBV19 and TRBJ2-1, with D possibly being TRBD2 (6 bases). The CDR3 end lies 1 residue beyond the end of the read and is filled in from the germline J gene. The CDR3 spans 13 residues. The V gene lost 4 bases and the J gene lost 7 bases, with 12 bases spanning the gap. Germline-derived CDR1 and CDR2 are FNHDT and SITEND (reference sequence).

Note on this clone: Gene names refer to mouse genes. Incomplete CDR3 DNA: TGTGCCAGCAGCCCGGGGGGGCGAGCAGAAACGCTGTAT. Translating gives CASSPGGRAETLY. The complete CDR3 reads CASSPGGRAETLYF. This chain connects TRBV5 to TRBJ2-3, with 8 bases lining up with TRBD2. The read ends 1 residue early relative to the CDR3; the germline J gene fills the gap. After removal of 4 bases from V and 3 bases from J, the junction contained 3 bases not matched to a gene. This CDR3 is 14 amino acids long. Germline lookup yields CDR1 LGHNA and CDR2 YNLKQL (reference sequence).

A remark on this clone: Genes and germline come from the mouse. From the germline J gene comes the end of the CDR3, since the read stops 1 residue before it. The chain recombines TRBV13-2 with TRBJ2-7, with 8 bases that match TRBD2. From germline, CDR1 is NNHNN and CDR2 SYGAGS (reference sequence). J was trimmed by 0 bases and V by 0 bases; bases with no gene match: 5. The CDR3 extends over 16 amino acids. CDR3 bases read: TGTGCCAGCGGTGATGCAAACTGGGGGAGCTCCTATGAACAGTAC. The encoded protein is CASGDANWGSSYEQY. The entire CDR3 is CASGDANWGSSYEQYF.

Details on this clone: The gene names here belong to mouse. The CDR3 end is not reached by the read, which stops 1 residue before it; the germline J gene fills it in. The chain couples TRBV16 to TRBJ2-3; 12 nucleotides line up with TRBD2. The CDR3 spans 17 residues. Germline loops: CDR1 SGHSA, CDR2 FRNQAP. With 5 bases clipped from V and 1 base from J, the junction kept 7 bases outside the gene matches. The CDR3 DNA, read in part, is TGTGCAAGCAGCCTCCGGACTGGGGGGGTCGGTGCAGAAACGCTGTAT. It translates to CASSLRTGGVGAETLY. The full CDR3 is CASSLRTGGVGAETLYF.

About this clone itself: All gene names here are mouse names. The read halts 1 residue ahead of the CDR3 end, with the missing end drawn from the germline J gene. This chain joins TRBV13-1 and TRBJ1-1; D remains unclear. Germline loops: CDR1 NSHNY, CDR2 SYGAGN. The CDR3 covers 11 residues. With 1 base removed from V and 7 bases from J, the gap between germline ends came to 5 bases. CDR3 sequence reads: CASSDNGEVFF. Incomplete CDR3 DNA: TGTGCCAGCAGTGATAACGGAGAAGTCTTC.